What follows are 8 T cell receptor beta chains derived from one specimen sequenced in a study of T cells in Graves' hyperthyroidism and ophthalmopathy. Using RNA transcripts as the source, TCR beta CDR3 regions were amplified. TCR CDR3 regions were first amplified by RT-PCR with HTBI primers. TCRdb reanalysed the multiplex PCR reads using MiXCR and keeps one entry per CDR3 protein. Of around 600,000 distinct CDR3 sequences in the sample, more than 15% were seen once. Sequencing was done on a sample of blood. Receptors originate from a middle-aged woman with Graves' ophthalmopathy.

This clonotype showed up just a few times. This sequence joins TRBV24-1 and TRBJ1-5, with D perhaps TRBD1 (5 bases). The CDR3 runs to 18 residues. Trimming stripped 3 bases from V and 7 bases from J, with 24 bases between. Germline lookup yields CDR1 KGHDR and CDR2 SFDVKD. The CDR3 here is CATSDPYRTPRVEQPQHF. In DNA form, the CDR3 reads TGTGCCACCAGTGATCCCTACAGGACCCCTAGAGTGGAGCAGCCCCAGCATTTT.

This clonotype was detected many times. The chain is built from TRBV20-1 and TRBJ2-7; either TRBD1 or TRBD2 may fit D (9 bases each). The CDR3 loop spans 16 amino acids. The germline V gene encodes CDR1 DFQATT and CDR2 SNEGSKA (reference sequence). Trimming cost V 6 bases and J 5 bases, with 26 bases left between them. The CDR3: CSASTGGGSGSHEQYF. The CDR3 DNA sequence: TGCAGTGCCAGTACAGGGGGCGGTAGCGGGAGCCACGAGCAGTACTTC.

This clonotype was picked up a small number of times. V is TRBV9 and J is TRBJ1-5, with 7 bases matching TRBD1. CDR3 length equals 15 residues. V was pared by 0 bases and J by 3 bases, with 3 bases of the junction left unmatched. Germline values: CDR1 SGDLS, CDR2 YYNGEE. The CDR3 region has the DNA TGTGCCAGCAGCGTAGACGGGACAGTCAATCAGCCCCAGCATTTT. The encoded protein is CASSVDGTVNQPQHF.

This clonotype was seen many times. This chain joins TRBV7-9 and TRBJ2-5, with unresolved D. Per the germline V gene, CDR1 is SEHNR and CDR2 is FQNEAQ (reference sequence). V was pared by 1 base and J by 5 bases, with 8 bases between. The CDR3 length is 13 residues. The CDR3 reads CASSLVDGETQYF. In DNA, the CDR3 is TGTGCCAGCAGCTTAGTGGACGGGGAGACCCAGTACTTC. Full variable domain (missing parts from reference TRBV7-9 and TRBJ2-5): DTGVSQNPRHKITKRGQNVTFRCDPISEHNRLYWYRQTLGQGPEFLTYFQNEAQLEKSRLLSDRFSAERPKGSFSTLEIQRTEQGDSAMYLCASSLVDGETQYFGPGTRLLVL.

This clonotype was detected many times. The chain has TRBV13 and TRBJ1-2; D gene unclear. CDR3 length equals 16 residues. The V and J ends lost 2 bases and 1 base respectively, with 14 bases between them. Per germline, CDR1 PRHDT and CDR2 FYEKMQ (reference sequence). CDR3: CASSLKTALLNYGYTF. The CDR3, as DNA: TGTGCCAGCAGCTTAAAGACGGCTCTCCTTAACTATGGCTACACCTTC.

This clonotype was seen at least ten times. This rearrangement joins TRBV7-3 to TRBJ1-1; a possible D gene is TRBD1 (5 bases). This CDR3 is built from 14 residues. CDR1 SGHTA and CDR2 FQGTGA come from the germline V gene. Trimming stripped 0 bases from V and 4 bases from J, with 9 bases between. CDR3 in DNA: TGTGCCAGCAGCTTAACCCCAGGGATCACTGAAGCTTTCTTT. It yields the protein CASSLTPGITEAFF.

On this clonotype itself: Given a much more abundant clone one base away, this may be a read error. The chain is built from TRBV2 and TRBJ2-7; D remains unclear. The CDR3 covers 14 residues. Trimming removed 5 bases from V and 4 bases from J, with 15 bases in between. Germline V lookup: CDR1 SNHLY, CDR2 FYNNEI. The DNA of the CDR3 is TGTGCCAGCAGTCCCCCCCCCGCGATATACGAGCAGTACTTC. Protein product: CASSPPPAIYEQYF. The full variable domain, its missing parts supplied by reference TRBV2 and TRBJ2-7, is EPEVTQTPSHQVTQMGQEVILRCVPISNHLYFYWYRQILGQKVEFLVSFYNNEISEKSEIFDDQFSVERPDGSNFTLKIRSTKLEDSAMYFCASSPPPAIYEQYFGPGTRLTVT.

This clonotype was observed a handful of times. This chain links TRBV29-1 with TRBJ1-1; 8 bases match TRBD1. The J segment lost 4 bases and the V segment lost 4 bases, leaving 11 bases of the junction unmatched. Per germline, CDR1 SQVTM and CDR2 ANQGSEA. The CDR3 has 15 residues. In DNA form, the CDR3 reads TGCAGCGTTGGGCACCTGAGACAGGGGAGCACTGAAGCTTTCTTT. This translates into CSVGHLRQGSTEAFF.